One and the same sample provided the 5 T cell receptor beta chains below, sequenced in a study of blood T cell repertoires in COVID-19. Sequencing used immunoSEQ multiplex PCR; TCRdb keeps in-frame clones, though not all of them. The sample carries 25,000 to 40,000 clones, less than 90% recorded once. The specimen sequenced was peripheral blood. Receptor source: a woman aged 55-70 years with active COVID-19.

The chain couples TRBV7-2 to TRBJ2-5; D call uncertain. The germline gives CDR1 SGHTA, CDR2 FQGNSA. CDR3 size: 12 residues. Trimming removed 5 bases from V and 0 bases from J, with 4 bases in between. CDR3 in DNA: TGTGCCAGCAGCGCGAACCAAGAGACCCAGTACTTC. Translating gives CASSANQETQYF.

This rearrangement joins TRBV3-1 (or the pseudogene TRBV3-2) to TRBJ1-4; D is unclear. V was clipped by 4 bases and J by 8 bases, with 11 bases between them. Looked up from germline, CDR1 is LGHDT and CDR2 is YNNKEL (reference sequence). The CDR3 consists of 13 residues. The chain's CDR3 is CASSPSGQEKLFF. The CDR3 bases are TGTGCCAGCAGCCCTTCTGGTCAGGAAAAACTGTTTTTT.

The chain combines TRBV14 with TRBJ1-2; weak D call: TRBD1 (6 bases). The CDR3 extends over 14 amino acids. V shed 3 bases and J shed 1 base, with 9 bases lying between them. In germline, CDR1 is SGHDN, CDR2 FVKESK. CDR3 coding DNA: TGTGCCAGCAGCCAGGGACAAATTAACTATGGCTACACCTTC. This translates into CASSQGQINYGYTF.

The CDR3 DNA sequence: TGTGCCAGCAGCCTAATGACAGGGAAGAATGAAAAACTGTTTTTT. It translates to CASSLMTGKNEKLFF. The chain joins TRBV2 to TRBJ1-4, with TRBD1 matching 7 bases. Trimming at V came to 6 bases and at J to 5 bases, leaving 9 bases not matched to a gene. The CDR3 contains 15 residues. Germline V lookup: CDR1 SNHLY, CDR2 FYNNEI.

This rearrangement joins TRBV5-4 to TRBJ2-3; 8 bases are a match to TRBD2. Trimming at V came to 2 bases and at J to 5 bases, leaving 10 bases not matched to a gene. The CDR3 has 16 amino acids. Germline V gene sequence: CDR1 SGHNT, CDR2 YYREEE (reference sequence). The CDR3 DNA follows: TGTGCCAGCAGCTTAAGAAGCGGGAGCGTGGGAGATACGCAGTATTTT. This sequence encodes CASSLRSGSVGDTQYF.